A selection of T cell receptor beta chains follows, all from one sample in a study of blood T cell repertoires in COVID-19. The method was immunoSEQ multiplex PCR; TCRdb's version includes in-frame clones alone and lacks a portion of them. The data hold more than 200,000 clones, with around 84% observed a single time. The sample was peripheral blood. All receptors come from a woman of 80 years or more with COVID-19, enrolled during active disease. CDR3s include the opening cysteine and the closing phenylalanine or tryptophan.

J,V,CDR3
TRBJ2-5,TRBV5-4,CASSSGGSKETQYF
TRBJ1-2,TRBV27,CASSSARSPGGYTF
TRBJ1-1,TRBV6-6,CASSIRGNTEAFF
TRBJ1-1,TRBV18,CASSPPENMNTEAFF
TRBJ1-2,TRBV30,CAWSPIQGSSYGYTF
TRBJ1-2,TRBV5-5,CASSHPGGYGYTF
TRBJ2-3,TRBV3-1/TRBV3-2,CASSQNPGKDTQYF
TRBJ2-1,TRBV6-5,CASSQGAGWNEQFF
TRBJ1-3,TRBV5-6,CASSRRTGAYTIYF
TRBJ1-1,TRBV24-1,CATSDPGVTEAFF
TRBJ1-6,TRBV5-1,CASSLAENSPLHF
TRBJ1-1,TRBV28,CASRSQGSGQTEAFF
TRBJ1-2,TRBV2,CASMVRVNGYTF
TRBJ1-4,TRBV20-1,CRVTVGEKLFF
TRBJ1-5,TRBV19,CASSPLPGVDGQPQHF
TRBJ1-1,TRBV7-3,CASSRGKNTEAFF
TRBJ2-7,TRBV30,CAWGQGAPEQYF
TRBJ1-5,TRBV6-5,CASSRGDSNQPQHF
TRBJ2-1,TRBV6-5,CASSYSPRGNEQFF
TRBJ1-1,TRBV29-1,CSVQAQGNTEAFF
TRBJ2-3,TRBV4-1,CASSQGGNPDTQYF
TRBJ2-2,TRBV2,CASSGGQSNTGELFF
TRBJ2-7,TRBV30,CAWTRDIAYEQYF
TRBJ1-2,TRBV6-1,CASSDHHRTTGYGYTF
TRBJ2-7,TRBV19,CASSQSSGPYEQYF
TRBJ1-2,TRBV7-8,CASSPGSSYGYTF
TRBJ1-5,TRBV5-5,CASSWGFNQPQHF
TRBJ1-6,TRBV3-1/TRBV3-2,CASALGTSGSPLHF
TRBJ1-6,TRBV3-1/TRBV3-2,CASSLQGGSPLHF
TRBJ2-1,TRBV9,CASSGREFTYNEQFF
TRBJ1-2,TRBV28,CASRTLGQGVGYTF
TRBJ1-5,TRBV6-6,CASSYRTGPQHF
TRBJ1-1,TRBV5-1,CASSLVSGTTEAFF
TRBJ1-4,TRBV20-1,CSASLTGTSNEKLFF
TRBJ2-3,TRBV4-1,CASSRGTSQRDTQYF
TRBJ2-1,TRBV19,CASSVQTSGIYNEQFF
TRBJ2-2,TRBV5-8,CASSLRTAAGGGELFF
TRBJ2-5,TRBV6-2/TRBV6-3,CASSSVGLAGQETQYF
TRBJ1-3,TRBV6-6,CASRPDRVGGNTIYF
TRBJ1-2,TRBV10-2,CASSEQAPNYGYTF
TRBJ1-1,TRBV29-1,CSLEQGRGTEAFF
TRBJ1-5,TRBV19,CASSINSASNQPQHF
TRBJ1-5,TRBV6-2/TRBV6-3,CASSGRLRTGLNQPQHF
TRBJ1-2,TRBV5-4,CASSLPAFKGDGYTF
TRBJ1-1,TRBV6-6,CASREGYGGEAFF
TRBJ1-3,TRBV10-2,CASSESPSSGNTIYF
TRBJ1-1,TRBV6-2/TRBV6-3,CASSFTGFYLNTEAFF
TRBJ1-6,TRBV28,CASSFGGPQGLGNSPLHF
TRBJ2-7,TRBV2,CASSVGGGSYEQYF
TRBJ1-2,TRBV4-3,CASSQDITDYGYTF
TRBJ1-2,TRBV4-3,CASSQIYSQTPYYGYTF
TRBJ1-2,TRBV18,CASSPDNVGYTF
TRBJ2-2,TRBV7-6,CASSSLEARTGELFF
TRBJ1-5,TRBV6-4,CASSEYLQWAGKQPQHF